These 21 T cell receptor beta chains share one sample of origin, sequenced in a study of cytotoxic CD8 clonotypes in ibrutinib-treated CLL. This table comes from immunoSEQ multiplex PCR, and its TCRdb copy is limited to in-frame clones, with some not included. The sample holds approximately 53,000 clones, 70% to 90% seen once. The source was PBMCs, collected after 24 months of ibrutinib treatment. These receptors originate from a human donor with chronic lymphocytic leukemia.

This clone showed up just a few times. The chain uses TRBV5-4 and TRBJ1-3; D not certain. In germline, CDR1 is SGHNT, CDR2 YYREEE (reference sequence). V was trimmed by 0 bases and J by 0 bases, leaving 10 bases between them. The CDR3 totals 16 residues. As DNA, the CDR3 is TGTGCCAGCAGCTTGGACGGAACATTCTCTGGAAACACCATATATTTT. Translated: CASSLDGTFSGNTIYF.

The rearrangement joins TRBV18 to TRBJ2-7; no reliable D call. Trimming shortened V by 0 bases and J by 3 bases, and 9 bases separated the two germline ends. Looked up from germline, CDR1 is KGHSH and CDR2 is LQKENI. There are 14 residues in the CDR3. This CDR3 reads CASSPPSRLYEQYF. DNA for the CDR3: TGTGCCAGCTCACCACCCTCCCGCCTCTACGAGCAGTACTTC. Full variable domain (rest looked up from reference TRBV18 and TRBJ2-7): NAGVMQNPRHLVRRRGQEARLRCSPMKGHSHVYWYRQLPEEGLKFMVYLQKENIIDESGMPKERFSAEFPKEGPSILRIQQVVRGDSAAYFCASSPPSRLYEQYFGPGTRLTVT.

The chain has TRBV7-2 and TRBJ2-5; TRBD1 agrees at 8 bases. Trimming cost V 1 base and J 3 bases; bases outside gene matches: 7. CDR3 length: 16 residues. Germline V gene lookup returns CDR1 SGHTA and CDR2 FQGNSA. CDR3 sequence reads: CASSLVDRGLEETQYF. CDR3 in DNA: TGTGCCAGCAGCTTAGTTGACAGGGGTTTAGAAGAGACCCAGTACTTC.

The chain links TRBV28 to TRBJ2-7; either TRBD1 or TRBD2 may supply D (5 bases each). The CDR3 is made up of 15 amino acids. Germline loops: CDR1 MDHEN, CDR2 SYDVKM. The V end lost 4 bases, the J end lost 1 base, and 14 bases lay between the germline ends. CDR3 region: CASSSPWDGSYEQYF. The DNA of the CDR3 is TGTGCCAGCAGTTCCCCCTGGGACGGATCCTACGAGCAGTACTTC.

The V gene is TRBV5-1, the J gene TRBJ1-3, with a weak D call TRBD1 (6 bases). This CDR3 contains 17 residues. V dropped 5 bases and J dropped 3 bases, with 21 bases sitting between them. Germline lookup yields CDR1 SGHRS and CDR2 YFSETQ. DNA of the CDR3: TGCGCCAGCAGGAAAGAGGGCGGGACAATGGTTGGAAACACCATATATTTT. Translated, it gives CASRKEGGTMVGNTIYF.

This chain links TRBV19 with TRBJ1-5; D uncertain. V gave up 5 bases and J gave up 7 bases, with 12 bases separating them. This CDR3 contains 13 residues. Germline V gene lookup returns CDR1 LNHDA and CDR2 SQIVND (reference sequence). CDR3 sequence reads: CASSLRVGQPQHF. CDR3 nucleotides: TGTGCCAGTAGTTTGAGGGTAGGGCAGCCCCAGCATTTT.

The chain joins TRBV5-1 to TRBJ2-7; 8 bases fit TRBD2. Germline V gene sequence: CDR1 SGHRS, CDR2 YFSETQ. The CDR3 consists of 14 residues. The V segment lost 4 bases and the J segment 6 bases; nucleotides outside the gene matches: 9. The CDR3 DNA follows: TGCGCCAGCAGCCCGGGGCGGGGGGCGCGCGAGCAGTACTTC. Translation: CASSPGRGAREQYF.

This chain connects TRBV4-1 to TRBJ2-2; 11 bases line up with TRBD2. CDR1 is MGHRA, CDR2 YSYEKL, per germline. V lost 6 bases to trimming and J lost 4 bases; unmatched junction nucleotides: 4. This CDR3 region has 15 residues. The CDR3 reads CASRTLAGATGELFF. DNA of the CDR3: TGCGCCAGCAGAACACTAGCGGGAGCCACCGGGGAGCTGTTTTTT.

This chain connects TRBV4-3 to TRBJ2-2; the match to TRBD1 covers 10 bases. The CDR3 is made up of 17 amino acids. The ends lost 0 bases at V and 7 bases at J; junction bases unmatched: 8. The germline V gene has CDR1 LGHNA and CDR2 YSLEER. The CDR3 sequence: CASSQDDRGQNRGELFF. The CDR3 DNA reads as TGCGCCAGCAGCCAAGATGACAGGGGGCAAAACCGCGGGGAGCTGTTTTTT.

The J gene is TRBJ2-1, the V gene TRBV6-6, with 10 bases identical to TRBD1. The germline CDR1 and CDR2 sequences are MNHNY and SVGAGI (reference sequence). The V and J ends lost 6 bases and 8 bases, in that order; junction bases with no gene match: 10. The CDR3 contains 15 residues. CDR3 in amino acids: CASSPRDRGGHEQFF. For the CDR3, the DNA is TGTGCCAGCAGCCCCCGGGACAGGGGCGGCCATGAGCAGTTCTTC.

This clone was observed once. The V gene is TRBV7-8, the J gene TRBJ2-7; 8 nucleotides match TRBD1. Germline lookup yields CDR1 SGHVS and CDR2 FQNEAQ. With 5 bases clipped from V and 2 bases from J, the junction kept 8 bases outside the gene matches. The CDR3 runs 15 residues. CDR3 bases: TGTGCCAGCAGCGCGGGGACAGGCCAGGCCTACGAGCAGTACTTC. Encoded protein: CASSAGTGQAYEQYF.

The J gene is TRBJ2-1, the V gene TRBV27; D is uncertain. Germline V gene data show CDR1 as MNHEY and CDR2 as SMNVEV (reference sequence). The CDR3 length is 14 residues. Deletions cut 0 bases from V and 5 bases from J, with 8 bases between. The CDR3 loop reads CASSLSLVNNEQFF. DNA for the CDR3: TGTGCCAGCAGTTTATCGCTAGTAAACAATGAGCAGTTCTTC.

This clone was detected only a few times. The chain couples TRBV27 to TRBJ2-7, with D possibly called TRBD1 or TRBD2 (5 bases each). Trimming cost V 2 bases and J 6 bases, with 14 bases left between them. Germline-derived CDR1 and CDR2 are MNHEY and SMNVEV (reference sequence). The CDR3 spans 14 residues. The CDR3 nucleotides read TGTGCCAGCAGTTTAAGGACTCCGGGGCTCGAGCAGTACTTC. It codes for CASSLRTPGLEQYF.

The genes are TRBV6-6 and TRBJ2-5; D is tentatively TRBD1 or TRBD2 (5 bases each). The closer fit of TRBJ2-7 to the DNA end suggests the J call may be wrong. The germline CDR1 and CDR2 sequences are MNHNY and SVGAGI (reference sequence). This CDR3 comprises 10 residues. CDR3 in DNA: TGTGCCAGCGGGACCGACGAGCAGTACTTC. Residues: CASGTDEQYF.

This sequence joins TRBV7-6 and TRBJ1-1, with D perhaps matching TRBD1 (6 bases). Germline CDR1 reads SGHVS; CDR2 reads FNYEAQ. V was trimmed by 5 bases and J by 4 bases, leaving 14 bases between them. CDR3 length: 14 residues. The CDR3 sequence: CASSPLGGGTEAFF. The CDR3, as DNA: TGTGCCAGCAGCCCCCTGGGGGGCGGCACTGAAGCTTTCTTT.

The chain combines TRBV7-8 with TRBJ2-3, with 14 bases lining up with TRBD2. The V gene's germline CDR1 is SGHVS and CDR2 FQNEAQ. This CDR3 region has 17 residues. The junction had 2 bases not matched to a gene; V was cut back by 1 base and J by 2 bases. In DNA, the CDR3 is TGTGCCAGCAGCTTAGGACTAGCGGGAGGGGTCACAGATACGCAGTATTTT. Protein sequence: CASSLGLAGGVTDTQYF. Supplemented by reference TRBV7-8 and TRBJ2-3, the full variable domain reads GAGVSQSPRYKVAKRGQDVALRCDPISGHVSLFWYQQALGQGPEFLTYFQNEAQLDKSGLPSDRFFAERPEGSVSTLKIQRTQQEDSAVYLCASSLGLAGGVTDTQYFGPGTRLTVL.

The rearrangement links TRBV19 to TRBJ2-7, with D tentatively TRBD2 (6 bases). Between the trimmed V and J ends, which lost 3 bases and 3 bases, there was a span of 15 bases. Germline CDR1 is LNHDA and CDR2 is SQIVND (reference sequence). The CDR3 sequence is 15 residues long. The CDR3 sequence is CASSISRLGLYEQYF. The CDR3 coding sequence is TGTGCCAGTAGTATTTCTAGACTAGGTCTCTACGAGCAGTACTTC.

The chain uses TRBV5-4 and TRBJ2-3; TRBD2 agrees at 10 bases. J was trimmed by 1 base and V by 4 bases; bases with no gene match: 6. The CDR3 totals 16 residues. Germline V gives CDR1 SGHNT, CDR2 YYREEE (reference sequence). The CDR3 sequence is CASSQQGLAGTDTQYF. The CDR3 DNA sequence: TGTGCCAGCAGCCAGCAAGGACTAGCGGGCACAGATACGCAGTATTTT.

The V call is TRBV15, the J call TRBJ1-1; D gene uncertain. This CDR3 spans 16 amino acids. Germline V lookup: CDR1 LNHNV, CDR2 YYDKDF (reference sequence). The germline V and J ends were trimmed by 0 bases and 1 base, with 12 bases remaining between them. The CDR3 region has the DNA TGTGCCACCAGCAGAGAAGTGGGGAACAGGAACACTGAAGCTTTCTTT. Protein: CATSREVGNRNTEAFF.

This clone was found once. J is TRBJ2-1 and V is TRBV20-1; TRBD2 is a possible D gene (5 bases). CDR1 DFQATT and CDR2 SNEGSKA come from the germline V gene (reference sequence). This CDR3 is 11 amino acids long. Trimming cost V 6 bases and J 9 bases, with 12 bases left between them. The CDR3 region is CSASLDPEQFF. For the CDR3, the DNA is TGCAGTGCGTCACTAGACCCTGAGCAGTTCTTC.

Concerning this clone: Other DNA sequences in this specimen translate into the identical CDR3. CDR3 sequence: CASSPPRAGELFF. CDR3 coding DNA: TGTGCCAGCAGCCCCCCACGGGCCGGGGAGCTGTTTTTT. The rearrangement uses TRBV7-2 and TRBJ2-2, with D uncertain. Trimming cost V 5 bases and J 6 bases, with 10 bases left between them. From germline, CDR1 is SGHTA and CDR2 FQGNSA. This CDR3 comprises 13 residues.